This T cell receptor (beta chain) comes out of a study of blood T cell repertoires in COVID-19. Overall study: Samples representing acute and convalescent COVID-19 were sourced from the United States, Italy and Spain. The cDNA or gDNA used as material had been derived from T cells, B-cell-depleted T cells, or PBMCs.

A note on this clone: Other nucleotide sequences in the sample specify the same CDR3.

V dropped 1 base and J dropped 0 bases, with 7 bases sitting between them. The CDR3 spans 15 residues. Germline V gene lookup returns CDR1 SGHTA and CDR2 FQGNSA. The Seattle site enrolled patients during active infection and followed them longitudinally. Under the authors' procedure: From reference gene primer amplification, estimates of nucleated cell counts were derived. Repertoires were generated with immunoSEQ multiplex PCR, while TCRdb's copy carries only in-frame clones and drops some. For V, J and clone size, that table is used; D and trimming come from the DNA. The data contain some 250,000 clones, approximately 86% of them singletons.

The genes are TRBV7-2 and TRBJ1-5; the D gene is possibly TRBD1 (5 bases). This TCR was recovered from a woman aged 60-75 years with COVID-19, enrolled during active disease. What was sequenced was peripheral blood. CDR3 region: CASSLEGVSNQPQHF. The CDR3 DNA reads as TGTGCCAGCAGCTTAGAAGGGGTTAGCAATCAGCCCCAGCATTTT.